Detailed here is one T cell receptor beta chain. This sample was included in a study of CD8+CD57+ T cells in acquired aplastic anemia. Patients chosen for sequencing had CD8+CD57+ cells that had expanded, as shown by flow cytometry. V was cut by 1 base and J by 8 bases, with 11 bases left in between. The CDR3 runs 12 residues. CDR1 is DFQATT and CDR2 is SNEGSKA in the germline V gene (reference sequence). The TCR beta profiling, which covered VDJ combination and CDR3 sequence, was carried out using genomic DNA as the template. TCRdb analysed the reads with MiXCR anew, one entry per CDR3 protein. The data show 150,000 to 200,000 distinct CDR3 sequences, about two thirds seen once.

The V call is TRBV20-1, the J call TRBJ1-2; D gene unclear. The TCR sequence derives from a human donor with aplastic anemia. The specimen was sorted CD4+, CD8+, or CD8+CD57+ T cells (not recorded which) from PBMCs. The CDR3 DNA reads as TGCAGTGCTAGAGCCTTGGCGGGGGGCTACACCTTC. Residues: CSARALAGGYTF.